This T cell receptor (beta chain) appears in the sequencing data of a study of T cells in Graves' hyperthyroidism and ophthalmopathy. Study-level findings and limits: Blood also contained most expanded thyroid clonotypes above 0.001.

RNA transcripts were the template for amplifying TCR beta CDR3 regions. The primer set for the first-round RT-PCR of the TCR CDR3 was HTBI. TCRdb reanalysed the multiplex PCR reads using MiXCR and keeps one entry per CDR3 protein. The sample shows about 610,000 distinct CDR3 sequences, about a sixth of them seen only once. This clonotype was observed many times. The antigen is unknown. The CDR3 contains 16 residues. V shed 5 bases, J shed 10 bases, and the junction held 13 bases outside the gene matches. The germline gives CDR1 SGHTA, CDR2 FQGNSA. The receptor comes from a woman between 40 and 55 years old with Graves' ophthalmopathy. Sample: blood. This chain connects TRBV7-2 to TRBJ2-1, with 11 bases matching TRBD2. The CDR3 DNA sequence: TGTGCCAGCAGCGCCCAACCCCTAGCGGGAGGACGGGAGCAGTTCTTC. It is translated as CASSAQPLAGGREQFF. Using reference TRBV7-2 and TRBJ2-1 for the parts outside the CDR3, the full variable domain is GAGVSQSPSNKVTEKGKDVELRCDPISGHTALYWYRQSLGQGLEFLIYFQGNSAPDKSGLPSDRFSAERTGGSVSTLTIQRTQQEDSAVYLCASSAQPLAGGREQFFGPGTRLTVL.